This record covers a single T cell receptor (beta chain). Its target is unknown. This record belongs to a study of blood T cells in healthy people across ages. Study results and limitations: Nothing was known about donor CMV status, and this possibly confounded expanded clonotype changes.

It was with a sample-barcoded 5' primer and a J-beta primer mix that a second PCR of roughly 7 to 12 cycles was run. MiXCR was run by TCRdb on the 5' RACE reads, yielding one entry per CDR3 protein. Of around 690,000 distinct CDR3 sequences listed, under 65% were seen once; the top ten hold 30% to 40%. Germline values: CDR1 LGHDT, CDR2 YNNKEL (reference sequence). CDR3 length: 14 residues. Trimming cost V 3 bases and J 5 bases; bases outside gene matches: 7. The V and J genes are TRBV3-1 and TRBJ2-7; 7 positions agree with TRBD1. This receptor was identified in a man aged 60 to 69 in good health. The sample was blood. This chain's CDR3 is CASSQGTVNHEQYF. The CDR3 DNA reads as TGTGCCAGCAGCCAGGGGACAGTCAACCACGAGCAGTACTTC.